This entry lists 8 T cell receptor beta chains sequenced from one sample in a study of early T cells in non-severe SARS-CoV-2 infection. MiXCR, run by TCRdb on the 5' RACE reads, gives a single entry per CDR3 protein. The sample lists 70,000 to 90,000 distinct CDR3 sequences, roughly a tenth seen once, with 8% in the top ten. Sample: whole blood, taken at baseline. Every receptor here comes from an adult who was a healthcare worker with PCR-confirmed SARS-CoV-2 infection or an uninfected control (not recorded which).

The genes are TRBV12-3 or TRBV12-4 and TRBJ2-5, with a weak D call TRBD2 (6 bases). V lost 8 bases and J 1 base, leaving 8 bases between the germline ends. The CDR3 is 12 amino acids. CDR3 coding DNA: TGTGCCAGCCGGGACTTCCAAGAGACCCAGTACTTC. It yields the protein CASRDFQETQYF.

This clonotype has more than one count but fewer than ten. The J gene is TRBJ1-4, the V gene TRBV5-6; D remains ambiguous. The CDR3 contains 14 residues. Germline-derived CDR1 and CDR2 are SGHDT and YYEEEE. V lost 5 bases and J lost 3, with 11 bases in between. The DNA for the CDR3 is TGTGCCAGCAGTCGGAGTGTGTCTAATGAAAAACTGTTTTTT. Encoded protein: CASSRSVSNEKLFF.

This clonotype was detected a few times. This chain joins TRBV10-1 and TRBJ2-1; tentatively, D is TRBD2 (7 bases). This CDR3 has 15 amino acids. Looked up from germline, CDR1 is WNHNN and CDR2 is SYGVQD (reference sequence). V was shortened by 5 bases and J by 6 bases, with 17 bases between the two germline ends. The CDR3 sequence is CASSTGRESGNEQFF. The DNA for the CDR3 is TGCGCCAGCAGTACAGGGCGGGAGTCGGGCAATGAGCAGTTCTTC.

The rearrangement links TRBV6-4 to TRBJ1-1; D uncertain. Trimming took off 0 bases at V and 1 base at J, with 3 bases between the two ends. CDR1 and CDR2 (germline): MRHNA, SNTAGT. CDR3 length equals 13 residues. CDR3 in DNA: TGTGCCAGCAGTGACTCGGAGAACACTGAAGCTTTCTTT. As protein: CASSDSENTEAFF.

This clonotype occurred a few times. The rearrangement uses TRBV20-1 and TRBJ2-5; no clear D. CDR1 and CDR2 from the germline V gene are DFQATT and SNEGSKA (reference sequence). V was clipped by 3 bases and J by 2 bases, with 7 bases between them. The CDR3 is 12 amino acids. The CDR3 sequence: CSASRSQETQYF. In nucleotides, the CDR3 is TGCAGTGCTAGCCGGTCGCAAGAGACCCAGTACTTC.

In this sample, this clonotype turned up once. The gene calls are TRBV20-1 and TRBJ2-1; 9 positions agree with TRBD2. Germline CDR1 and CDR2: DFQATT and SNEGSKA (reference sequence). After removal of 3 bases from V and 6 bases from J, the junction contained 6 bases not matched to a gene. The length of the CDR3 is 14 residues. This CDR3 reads CSASGGRAANEQFF. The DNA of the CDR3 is TGCAGTGCTAGCGGCGGGAGGGCCGCCAATGAGCAGTTCTTC.

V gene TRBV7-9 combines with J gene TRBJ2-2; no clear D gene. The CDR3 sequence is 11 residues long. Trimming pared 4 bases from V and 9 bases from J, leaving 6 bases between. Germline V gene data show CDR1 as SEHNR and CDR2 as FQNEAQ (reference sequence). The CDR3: CASSSVRELFF. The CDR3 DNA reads TGTGCCAGCAGCTCAGTTCGGGAGCTGTTTTTT.

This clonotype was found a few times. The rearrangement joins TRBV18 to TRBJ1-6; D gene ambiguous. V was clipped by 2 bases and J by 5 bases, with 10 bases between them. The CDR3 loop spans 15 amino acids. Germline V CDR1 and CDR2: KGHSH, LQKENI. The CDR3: CASSPGLGDNSPLHF. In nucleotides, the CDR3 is TGTGCCAGCTCACCAGGGCTGGGAGATAATTCACCCCTCCACTTT.